This is a list of T cell receptor beta chains from one sample in a study of cytomegalovirus exposure and HLA in healthy donors. Only in-frame clones appear in the TCRdb table, and some are missing; sequencing was by immunoSEQ multiplex PCR. The sample includes 150,000 to 250,000 clones, 75% to 90% of them seen just once. What was sequenced was PBMCs. These receptors were obtained from a woman in her fifties or sixties in good health and CMV-seropositive. CDR3s include the opening cysteine and the closing phenylalanine or tryptophan. The D gene is left open where the match is weak. For some rows the clone size is stated as once, few or many, or as a class when expanded; others skip it.

V gene,D gene,J gene,clone size,CDR3 protein,CDR3 DNA
TRBV6-1,TRBD2,TRBJ2-1,once,CASRSTSAYNEQFF,TGTGCCAGCAGATCGACTAGCGCCTACAATGAGCAGTTCTTC
TRBV5-1,TRBD1,TRBJ2-7,-,CASSTRDRNYEQYF,TGCGCCAGCAGCACCCGGGACAGGAACTACGAGCAGTACTTC
TRBV2,-,TRBJ2-3,-,CASRRTRGGGTDTQYF,TGTGCCAGCAGACGGACTAGAGGGGGTGGCACAGATACGCAGTATTTT
TRBV5-1,-,TRBJ1-1,-,CASSLAVNTEAFF,TGCGCCAGCAGCTTGGCGGTGAACACTGAAGCTTTCTTT
TRBV2,TRBD2,TRBJ2-4,few,CASSEVGLANSQYF,TGTGCCAGCAGTGAGGTGGGACTAGCAAACAGTCAGTACTTC
TRBV7-9,TRBD1,TRBJ2-5,-,CSSSSHGGQGETQYF,TGTTCCAGCAGCTCGCACGGGGGACAGGGGGAGACCCAGTACTTC
TRBV19,-,TRBJ1-5,few,CASSQPGTNQPQHF,TGTGCCAGTAGCCAACCTGGGACAAATCAGCCCCAGCATTTT
TRBV11-2,-,TRBJ2-7,-,CASSLVPLRTAIYEQYF,TGTGCCAGCAGCTTAGTACCCCTAAGGACAGCTATCTACGAGCAGTACTTC
TRBV7-8,-,TRBJ2-7,-,CASSPPPTGNSYEQYF,TGTGCCAGCAGCCCCCCCCCAACGGGGAACTCCTACGAGCAGTACTTC
TRBV28,-,TRBJ1-3,few,CASSLRNTIYF,TGTGCCAGCAGCCTTAGAAACACCATATATTTT
TRBV6-5,-,TRBJ1-2,-,CASSYSGGRYGYTF,TGTGCCAGCAGTTACTCGGGAGGGAGATATGGCTACACCTTC
TRBV5-1,TRBD1,TRBJ2-7,once,CASSSGTGTYEQYF,TGCGCCAGCAGCTCCGGGACAGGAACCTACGAGCAGTACTTC
TRBV6-6,TRBD1,TRBJ1-2,-,CASSLGTENGYTF,TGTGCCAGCAGTCTAGGGACAGAAAATGGCTACACCTTC
TRBV18,-,TRBJ2-7,once,CASSQNRDEQYF,TGTGCCAGCTCACAGAACAGGGACGAGCAGTACTTC
TRBV2,TRBD2,TRBJ2-1,-,CASKGGSPNGEQFF,TGTGCCAGCAAGGGCGGGAGCCCCAATGGTGAGCAGTTCTTC
TRBV6-4,-,TRBJ2-3,-,CAIQVGAAACITDTQYF,TGTGCCATCCAGGTGGGGGCAGCCGCTTGTATCACAGATACGCAGTATTTT
TRBV28,-,TRBJ2-3,few,CASSLSSGADTQYF,TGTGCCAGCAGTTTGAGTAGCGGCGCAGATACGCAGTATTTT
TRBV18,-,TRBJ2-5,-,CASSLHRAQGTQYF,TGTGCCAGCTCACTACACAGGGCACAAGGGACCCAGTACTTC
TRBV2,TRBD1,TRBJ2-2,-,CASKQGGTGELFF,TGTGCCAGCAAACAGGGGGGAACCGGGGAGCTGTTTTTT
TRBV27,TRBD2,TRBJ2-1,-,CASSSYGLAVKTEQFF,TGTGCCAGCAGTTCCTATGGACTAGCGGTGAAAACTGAGCAGTTCTTC
TRBV28,TRBD1,TRBJ2-5,-,CASSDREYWKTQYF,TGTGCCAGCAGTGACAGGGAATATTGGAAGACCCAGTACTTC
TRBV19,-,TRBJ2-1,-,CASSIGQGSTNEQFF,TGTGCCAGTAGTATAGGGCAGGGTTCGACCAATGAGCAGTTCTTC